The text below deals with one T cell receptor beta chain. Its target antigen remains unknown. This specimen comes from a study of monozygotic twins with inflammatory bowel disease (dated by TCRdb to about 2019). Describing the broader study: A total of 28 monozygotic twin pairs were included in the full study, comprising nine German pairs (four IBD-concordant, five IBD-discordant) and 19 IBD-discordant Danish pairs. The search for disease-associated traits relied mainly on comparing IBD patients with their genetically identical healthy co-twins within discordant pairs. Each individual had, on average, about 151 000 unique TCRalpha sequences and 181 000 unique TCRbeta sequences available for analysis.

Points the paper makes about the study in general: Distinction between different T cell subtypes could not be achieved in the analysis. Fewer clonotypes were shared with other individuals by IBD patients than by healthy twins, most markedly in patients showing signs of disease activity. Because patients received different immunosuppressive treatments, the repertoires may have picked up extra background noise and variability between individuals. IBD patients had lower TCRbeta repertoire diversity, measured by the inverse Simpson index, than their healthy co-twins. The results gave no support for a single strong signal or clonotype linked to IBD. Concordant and discordant twins showed no difference in repertoire similarity, possibly because of limited statistical power.

From each donor, a roughly 2.5 ml peripheral blood sample was drawn into PAXgene tubes and stored at -80 degrees C. Total RNA was isolated from whole blood with the PAXgene blood miRNA kit on an automated QIAcube, without T cell sorting. Peripheral blood from monozygotic twin pairs concordant or discordant for inflammatory bowel disease was subjected to deep TCRalpha and TCRbeta repertoire profiling with unique molecular barcoding. For every twin pair, smoking habits were documented, and each individual was categorised as a current, former or never smoker. The germline V gene specifies MNHEY as CDR1 and SVGAGI as CDR2. The CDR3 spans 17 residues, from the cysteine through the phenylalanine. The protein alone is recorded here. The library was generated by 5' RACE. Preparation of each TCR library used approximately 3,700 ng of total RNA. For each sample, cDNA synthesis with SMARTScribe reverse transcriptase was split into eight separate reactions. During cDNA synthesis, unique molecular identifiers containing a 6-nucleotide sample barcode were introduced by template switching. TCRalpha and TCRbeta cDNA was amplified by two nested PCRs of approximately 16 and 10 cycles, with bead purification after each PCR. Before amplification, the cDNA was both treated with uracil DNA-glycosylase and purified with the QIAquick PCR purification kit. The second PCR added Illumina TruSeq-compatible adapters along with sample-specific barcodes. Library quality and concentration were checked on TapeStation and Qubit, and libraries were pooled at about 5 ng each. Pooled libraries were sequenced on an Illumina HiSeq2500 single-index Rapid Run with 2 x 100 bp reads and custom sequencing primers. In the source study's methods: PCR and sequencing errors were corrected by UMI-based consensus assembly using MiGEC version 1.2.6. MiXCR version 2.1.1 was used to carry out V(D)J alignment, clonotype assembly and CDR3 extraction. To normalise gene usage, clonotype sharing and MAIT/NKT TCR abundance, the analysis used the top 1000, 10 000 and 20 000 clonotypes per sample. After downsampling to 27 000 UMIs, diversity was calculated as the inverse Simpson index using the vegan R package. Paired Mann-Whitney U tests were applied to discordant twin pairs, and Benjamini-Hochberg correction was used for multiple testing. The reads were reprocessed in TCRdb, with one entry per CDR3 protein sequence and no accompanying DNA. TCRdb's processing, not the authors' own work, is the source of the V and J calls. The table kept for this sample lists around 200,000 distinct CDR3 sequences. Of the sample, 1.6% falls within the top ten clones.

The receptor was derived from a human donor with ulcerative colitis or Crohn's disease, or a healthy co-twin of an affected twin (not recorded which). What was sequenced was blood. The V and J genes are TRBV6-5 and TRBJ1-5; TCRdb's assignment of TRBD1 cannot be checked, as there is no DNA. CDR3 sequence: CASSSRHGTTYNQPQHF.